The clone carrying this T cell receptor (beta chain) occurred a few times. The sample belongs to a study of blood T cell repertoires in COVID-19. About the research overall: T cells, B-cell-depleted T cells, or PBMCs provided the cDNA or gDNA that served as material.

From germline, CDR1 is SQVTM and CDR2 ANQGSEA. The CDR3 spans 16 residues. V trimming: 3 bases; J trimming: 2 bases; junction bases outside the gene matches: 8. As originally analysed: Estimation of nucleated cell counts was performed using reference gene primer amplification. Profiled with immunoSEQ multiplex PCR; TCRdb holds only in-frame clones, not every one. V and J calls and clone size are those listed in that table; D and trimming were worked out from the DNA. Altogether about 120,000 clones are present, roughly 79% being singletons, with the ten largest covering roughly 2%. Input material: peripheral blood. This TCR was recovered from a man in his 70s with acute or convalescent COVID-19. The V gene is TRBV29-1, the J gene TRBJ1-5, with 9 bases fitting TRBD1. CDR3 loop: CSVDRDRDRGNQPQHF. The CDR3 DNA is TGCAGCGTTGACCGGGACCGGGACAGGGGCAATCAGCCCCAGCATTTT.